Listed here are 14 T cell receptor beta chains from one sample, sequenced in a study of regulatory T cells in long-lasting Graves disease. As for time point: newly diagnosed GD, antithyroid drugs for less than 3 months. Preparation of the TCR library used RNA extracted from PBMCs. iRepertoire HTBI primers and Arm-PCR of CDR3 regions built TCR beta libraries. TCRdb processed the multiplex PCR reads anew with MiXCR; each CDR3 protein has one entry. This table holds approximately 310,000 distinct CDR3 sequences, about a sixth found once. The source was peripheral blood mononuclear cells (PBMCs), collected at new diagnosis, from a patient treated with antithyroid drugs. The source of these receptors is a female donor with Graves disease.

This clonotype was detected ten times or more. The chain couples TRBV3-1 to TRBJ1-1; D ambiguous. The CDR3 loop spans 15 amino acids. Looked up from germline, CDR1 is LGHDT and CDR2 is YNNKEL (reference sequence). Trimming removed 0 bases from V and 0 bases from J, with 8 bases in between. CDR3 in DNA: TGTGCCAGCAGCCAAGAGGTAGCAGTGAACACTGAAGCTTTCTTT. Amino acid sequence: CASSQEVAVNTEAFF.

This clonotype was recorded many times. V gene TRBV9 combines with J gene TRBJ1-2, with D tentatively TRBD1 (5 bases). The CDR3 is made up of 15 amino acids. The germline V gene encodes CDR1 SGDLS and CDR2 YYNGEE. With 4 bases removed from V and 5 bases from J, the gap between germline ends came to 18 bases. The CDR3 DNA reads TGTGCCAGCAGCACAACATCGGGACCGGAATATGGCTACACCTTC. Residues: CASSTTSGPEYGYTF.

There are many counts of this clonotype. Written as DNA, the CDR3 is TGTGCCAGTAGTATCACTCTAGCGGGCTACAATGAGCAGTTCTTC. It translates to CASSITLAGYNEQFF. The chain joins TRBV19 to TRBJ2-1; 8 bases fit TRBD2. V dropped 3 bases and J dropped 3; count of bases not matched to a gene: 4. The V gene's germline CDR1 is LNHDA and CDR2 SQIVND (reference sequence). The CDR3 has 15 residues.

CDR3 sequence reads: CASSPLLGYNEQFF. CDR3 coding DNA: TGTGCCAGCTCACCTCTATTAGGTTACAATGAGCAGTTCTTC. The chain is built from TRBV18 and TRBJ2-1; no clear D. Between the trimmed V and J ends, which lost 3 bases and 4 bases, there was a span of 10 bases. CDR1 KGHSH and CDR2 LQKENI come from the germline V gene. CDR3 length equals 14 residues.

In this sample, this clonotype turned up a few times. The chain combines TRBV10-2 with TRBJ1-5, with unresolved D. CDR3 length: 13 residues. The germline V gene encodes CDR1 WSHSY and CDR2 SAAADI. V shed 3 bases and J shed 4 bases, with 7 bases lying between them. CDR3 nucleotides: TGCGCCAGCAGTGAACTTATTAATCAGCCCCAGCATTTT. This translates into CASSELINQPQHF.

This clonotype came up many times. The chain couples TRBV28 to TRBJ2-6; D gene uncertain. In germline, CDR1 is MDHEN, CDR2 SYDVKM. The length of the CDR3 is 14 residues. V shed 4 bases and J shed 0 bases, with 4 bases lying between them. This chain's CDR3 is CASSSVSGANVLTF. The CDR3 nucleotides are TGTGCCAGCAGTTCGGTCTCTGGGGCCAACGTCCTGACTTTC.

This clonotype was seen many times. This chain joins TRBV2 and TRBJ2-1; 8 bases are a match to TRBD2. The CDR3 contains 15 residues. Germline CDR1 reads SNHLY; CDR2 reads FYNNEI. V lost 4 bases and J lost 5; bases outside the gene matches: 7. CDR3 amino acids: CASSGSGSPNNEQFF. The CDR3 DNA sequence: TGTGCCAGCAGTGGGAGCGGGAGCCCTAACAATGAGCAGTTCTTC.

This clonotype was picked up many times. The chain has TRBV7-9 and TRBJ2-1; a weak D match, TRBD2 (6 bases). Germline V CDR1 and CDR2: SEHNR, FQNEAQ (reference sequence). V was clipped by 5 bases and J by 3 bases, with 11 bases between them. The CDR3 length is 14 residues. The CDR3 loop is CASSRSGDYNEQFF. The DNA of the CDR3 is TGTGCCAGCAGCCGGTCGGGAGACTACAATGAGCAGTTCTTC.

This clonotype was counted ten times or more. V usage is TRBV12-3 or TRBV12-4 and J usage is TRBJ1-2, with D possibly matching TRBD1 (5 bases). This CDR3 has 15 amino acids. V lost 4 bases and J 4 bases, leaving 16 bases between the germline ends. CDR3: CASSSPGRPVYGYTF. DNA of the CDR3: TGTGCCAGCAGTTCTCCGGGACGACCGGTCTATGGCTACACCTTC.

The rearrangement uses TRBV28 and TRBJ2-2, with 7 bases matching TRBD1. Germline CDR1 and CDR2: MDHEN and SYDVKM. The CDR3 runs 15 residues. V gave up 8 bases and J gave up 1 base; unmatched junction bases: 7. The CDR3 DNA follows: TGTGCCAGCCTACCCGGGACAGAGAACACCGGGGAGCTGTTTTTT. Encoded protein: CASLPGTENTGELFF. Together with reference TRBV28 and TRBJ2-2, the CDR3 gives the full variable domain: DVKVTQSSRYLVKRTGEKVFLECVQDMDHENMFWYRQDPGLGLRLIYFSYDVKMKEKGDIPEGYSVSREKKERFSLILESASTNQTSMYLCASLPGTENTGELFFGEGSRLTVL.

This clonotype was counted at least ten times. The J gene is TRBJ1-1, the V gene TRBV30; 10 bases map to TRBD1. There are 16 residues in the CDR3. V shed 7 bases and J 4 bases; nucleotides not matched to a gene: 15. Germline CDR1 reads GTSNPN; CDR2 reads SVGIG (reference sequence). CDR3 loop: CAYHGGDRGWGTEAFF. CDR3 nucleotides: TGTGCCTACCACGGAGGGGACAGGGGTTGGGGCACTGAAGCTTTCTTT.

This clonotype was picked up many times. The chain employs TRBV4-2 and TRBJ2-7; 7 bases match TRBD1. The CDR3 is 18 amino acids. V lost 3 bases and J lost 0; bases outside the gene matches: 14. Germline V gives CDR1 LGHNA, CDR2 YNFKEQ. CDR3: CASSHPVPTGASSYEQYF. The CDR3 DNA sequence: TGTGCCAGCAGCCATCCCGTTCCAACAGGGGCTTCCTCCTACGAGCAGTACTTC.

This clonotype was observed many times. The gene calls are TRBV4-1 and TRBJ2-7, with TRBD2 as a possible D gene (5 bases). V gave up 3 bases and J gave up 2 bases, with 8 bases separating them. Germline loops: CDR1 MGHRA, CDR2 YSYEKL. There are 13 residues in the CDR3. The CDR3 loop is CASSHPGTYEQYF. The CDR3 bases are TGCGCCAGCAGCCATCCGGGGACCTACGAGCAGTACTTC.

This clonotype was seen at least ten times. The chain joins TRBV7-9 to TRBJ2-7; 7 bases align to TRBD1. The CDR3 totals 14 residues. The germline V gene encodes CDR1 SEHNR and CDR2 FQNEAQ (reference sequence). V was pared by 7 bases and J by 7 bases, with 13 bases of the junction left unmatched. DNA for the CDR3: TGTGCCAGCACCGTCGGACAGGCGATGGGGGAGCAGTACTTC. It translates to CASTVGQAMGEQYF.